This entry features one TCR beta chain sequence. Its antigen remains unknown. V lost 5 bases and J lost 4; bases outside the gene matches: 11. CDR1 is MDHEN and CDR2 is SYDVKM in the germline V gene. This CDR3 is 15 amino acids long. These data belong to a study of T cell responses to AZD1222 COVID-19 vaccine. Study conclusions and caveats: The CD4 TCRs associated with vaccination extended across spike and predominated at 160-218 and 743-854.

TCRdb keeps only in-frame clones here, not all; method: immunoSEQ multiplex PCR. This sample has about 75,000 clones, with around 90% found just once. This TCR was sampled from an adult who received the AZD1222 COVID-19 vaccine. The starting material was peripheral blood, obtained 28 days after the second AZD1222 dose. The chain is built from TRBV28 and TRBJ2-7; 7 positions agree with TRBD1. The CDR3: CASSPRQGRKYEQYF. Written as DNA, the CDR3 is TGTGCCAGCAGTCCCAGACAGGGTCGAAAGTACGAGCAGTACTTC.